The T cell receptor (beta chain) under discussion was sequenced for a study of T cells in Graves' hyperthyroidism and ophthalmopathy. Used for diagnoses were clinical symptoms, serum thyroxine and TRAb, thyroid ultrasound and orbital computed tomography. About 10 ml of fresh peripheral blood supplied the PBMCs. This clonotype was recorded many times. The CDR3 is 16 residues long. Germline CDR1 reads MDHEN; CDR2 reads SYDVKM. Trimming took 3 bases from V and 2 from J; bases not matched to a gene: 10. RNA transcripts were the template for amplifying TCR beta CDR3 regions. The HTBI primer set was used in a first-round RT-PCR of the TCR CDR3. TCRdb recomputed calls from the multiplex PCR reads with MiXCR, one row per CDR3 protein. Seen here are under 350,000 distinct CDR3 sequences, roughly an eighth observed once, and the top ten hold 6.5% to 10%.

The sequence was collected from a woman aged 40 to 50 with Graves' hyperthyroidism. This chain joins TRBV28 and TRBJ2-7; 7 nucleotides align to TRBD2. The sequencing input was blood. The CDR3 DNA sequence: TGTGCCAGCAGTTTGGGTGACGGGACTATACCCTACGAGCAGTACTTC. This codes for CASSLGDGTIPYEQYF.